The rows below give T cell receptor beta chains drawn from one sample of a study of control samples from healthy donors and cancer patients. Sequenced by immunoSEQ multiplex PCR; TCRdb stores in-frame clones only, minus some. This table has about 170,000 clones, around 95% appearing once. The sequenced material came from blood. Source of these receptors: an older woman in good health. Both conserved end residues are part of each CDR3. Fields, in order: D gene, J gene, clone size, V gene, CDR3 DNA, CDR3 protein. D genes are given only for firm matches. Size is stated for part of the rows, as once, few or many counts, or as a class when the clone is expanded.

D gene: -; J gene: TRBJ2-2; clone size: -; V gene: TRBV7-2; CDR3 DNA: TGTGCCAGCAGCTTATTACAGGAGGGCACCGGGGAGCTGTTTTTT; CDR3 protein: CASSLLQEGTGELFF
D gene: -; J gene: TRBJ2-3; clone size: -; V gene: TRBV7-9; CDR3 DNA: TGTGCCAGCAGCTTACAAACGGGACTCACAGATACGCAGTATTTT; CDR3 protein: CASSLQTGLTDTQYF
D gene: TRBD2; J gene: TRBJ2-5; clone size: -; V gene: TRBV5-6; CDR3 DNA: TGTGCCAGCAGCGGGGGACTAGCGGGGGCGGAGACCCAGTACTTC; CDR3 protein: CASSGGLAGAETQYF
D gene: -; J gene: TRBJ1-1; clone size: -; V gene: TRBV9; CDR3 DNA: TGTGCCAGCAGCGTAGGGGGGGCAAGCACTGAAGCTTTCTTT; CDR3 protein: CASSVGGASTEAFF
D gene: -; J gene: TRBJ2-6; clone size: -; V gene: TRBV2; CDR3 DNA: TGTGCCAGCAGTGAAAACTCTGGGGCCAACGTCCTGACTTTC; CDR3 protein: CASSENSGANVLTF
D gene: -; J gene: TRBJ1-2; clone size: once; V gene: TRBV7-2; CDR3 DNA: TGTGCCAGCAGCTTAGTTGCGGAGCACCATGGCTACACCTTC; CDR3 protein: CASSLVAEHHGYTF
D gene: -; J gene: TRBJ1-6; clone size: -; V gene: TRBV7-9; CDR3 DNA: TGTGCCAGCACAACCCTAATGGGTTCACCCCTCCACTTT; CDR3 protein: CASTTLMGSPLHF
D gene: -; J gene: TRBJ2-3; clone size: -; V gene: TRBV4-3; CDR3 DNA: TGCGCCAGCAGCCAAGGCTTGCGGTACACAGATACGCAGTATTTT; CDR3 protein: CASSQGLRYTDTQYF
D gene: TRBD1; J gene: TRBJ1-1; clone size: -; V gene: TRBV5-6; CDR3 DNA: TGTGCCAGCAGCTCACCGACAGGGATCACTGAAGCTTTCTTT; CDR3 protein: CASSSPTGITEAFF
D gene: -; J gene: TRBJ1-3; clone size: -; V gene: TRBV7-6; CDR3 DNA: TGTGCCAGCAGACAGACGGATGACAGCTCTGGAAACACCATATATTTT; CDR3 protein: CASRQTDDSSGNTIYF
D gene: -; J gene: TRBJ1-1; clone size: -; V gene: TRBV2; CDR3 DNA: TGTGCCAACGACGGAGGATCAAGCACTGAAGCTTTCTTT; CDR3 protein: CANDGGSSTEAFF
D gene: -; J gene: TRBJ1-5; clone size: -; V gene: TRBV18; CDR3 DNA: TGTGCCAGCTCACCACAGAGCACGCCGAATCAGCCCCAGCATTTT; CDR3 protein: CASSPQSTPNQPQHF
D gene: -; J gene: TRBJ1-2; clone size: -; V gene: TRBV6-5; CDR3 DNA: TGTGCCTCAAAGGGCAGGGGCTATGGCTACACCTTC; CDR3 protein: CASKGRGYGYTF
D gene: TRBD1; J gene: TRBJ2-3; clone size: -; V gene: TRBV5-1; CDR3 DNA: TGCGCCAGCAGCTTGGTAGGACAGGGGCCAAGCACTAGCACAGATACGCAGTATTTT; CDR3 protein: CASSLVGQGPSTSTDTQYF
D gene: -; J gene: TRBJ1-2; clone size: -; V gene: TRBV18; CDR3 DNA: TGTGCCAGCTCGCAAACAGCTAACTATGGCTACACCTTC; CDR3 protein: CASSQTANYGYTF
D gene: -; J gene: TRBJ1-1; clone size: -; V gene: TRBV2; CDR3 DNA: TGTGCCAGCACCTTACAGCTGCCGAACACTGAAGCTTTCTTT; CDR3 protein: CASTLQLPNTEAFF
D gene: -; J gene: TRBJ1-5; clone size: -; V gene: TRBV5-5; CDR3 DNA: TGTGCCAGCAGCGGCCAGTTATTTAGCAATCAGCCCCAGCATTTT; CDR3 protein: CASSGQLFSNQPQHF
D gene: TRBD2; J gene: TRBJ2-5; clone size: -; V gene: TRBV5-1; CDR3 DNA: TGCGCCAGCAGCCTCCCCCGACTAGCGGGGGGGCAAGAGACCCAGTACTTC; CDR3 protein: CASSLPRLAGGQETQYF
D gene: -; J gene: TRBJ1-5; clone size: -; V gene: TRBV2; CDR3 DNA: TGTGCCAGCACCCTGGGCCCAAATCAGCCCCAGCATTTT; CDR3 protein: CASTLGPNQPQHF
D gene: -; J gene: TRBJ1-4; clone size: -; V gene: TRBV7-2; CDR3 DNA: TGTGCCAGCAGTTCGATATCGGGATGGGCAACTAATGAAAAACTGTTTTTT; CDR3 protein: CASSSISGWATNEKLFF
D gene: -; J gene: TRBJ1-5; clone size: -; V gene: TRBV9; CDR3 DNA: TGTGCCAGCAGCGTAGAGCCGGGGGATCAGCCCCAGCATTTT; CDR3 protein: CASSVEPGDQPQHF
D gene: TRBD2; J gene: TRBJ2-5; clone size: -; V gene: TRBV4-3; CDR3 DNA: TGCGCCAGCAGCCAAGATCGGCTAGCGGGGGGTTCAGCGGAGACCCAGTACTTC; CDR3 protein: CASSQDRLAGGSAETQYF
D gene: TRBD1; J gene: TRBJ1-1; clone size: -; V gene: TRBV7-2; CDR3 DNA: TGTGCCAGCAGCTTAGAAGCCGGGACAGGGGCTGAAGCTTTCTTT; CDR3 protein: CASSLEAGTGAEAFF
D gene: -; J gene: TRBJ2-7; clone size: -; V gene: TRBV5-1; CDR3 DNA: TGCGCCAGCAGCGAACTCGACGAGCAGTACTTC; CDR3 protein: CASSELDEQYF
D gene: -; J gene: TRBJ1-1; clone size: once; V gene: TRBV7-9; CDR3 DNA: TGTGCCAGCAGCTTGCAGGACGCCGGCACTGAAGCTTTCTTT; CDR3 protein: CASSLQDAGTEAFF
D gene: -; J gene: TRBJ1-1; clone size: -; V gene: TRBV11-2; CDR3 DNA: TGTGCCAGCAGCCCCCAGTGGGGGAGCACTGAAGCTTTCTTT; CDR3 protein: CASSPQWGSTEAFF
D gene: TRBD1; J gene: TRBJ1-2; clone size: -; V gene: TRBV5-4; CDR3 DNA: TGTGCCAGCAGCCGGACCGGGACAGGATTCCACGGCTACACCTTC; CDR3 protein: CASSRTGTGFHGYTF
D gene: -; J gene: TRBJ1-6; clone size: -; V gene: TRBV2; CDR3 DNA: TGTGCCAGCAGTGAAGAAAGGTTGGGAGCCACCCTCCACTTT; CDR3 protein: CASSEERLGATLHF
D gene: TRBD1; J gene: TRBJ1-1; clone size: -; V gene: TRBV11-2; CDR3 DNA: TGTGCCAGCAGCCCCGGACAGGGTAGATGGGCTTTCTTT; CDR3 protein: CASSPGQGRWAFF
D gene: -; J gene: TRBJ1-4; clone size: -; V gene: TRBV19; CDR3 DNA: TGTGCCAGTACCGCTCAGGGACACGCTAATGAAAAACTGTTTTTT; CDR3 protein: CASTAQGHANEKLFF
D gene: -; J gene: TRBJ1-5; clone size: once; V gene: TRBV3-1/TRBV3-2; CDR3 DNA: TGTGCCAGCAGCCAAGCGCATAGCAATCAGCCCCAGCATTTT; CDR3 protein: CASSQAHSNQPQHF
D gene: TRBD1; J gene: TRBJ2-7; clone size: -; V gene: TRBV18; CDR3 DNA: TGTGCCAGCTCACCACAAGATTTAGGGACAGGGCGCTACGAGCAGTACTTC; CDR3 protein: CASSPQDLGTGRYEQYF
D gene: TRBD2; J gene: TRBJ2-5; clone size: -; V gene: TRBV2; CDR3 DNA: TGTGCCAGACAGACTAGCGGGGTGGAGACCCAGTACTTC; CDR3 protein: CARQTSGVETQYF
D gene: -; J gene: TRBJ2-7; clone size: -; V gene: TRBV21-1; CDR3 DNA: TGTGCCAGCAGCACATACGGGGGGGGCCCTACTACCGGGAACTTC; CDR3 protein: CASSTYGGGPTTGNF
D gene: -; J gene: TRBJ1-1; clone size: -; V gene: TRBV5-1; CDR3 DNA: TGCGCCAGCAGCTTGGAAGGAAGGGGCGAAGCTTTCTTT; CDR3 protein: CASSLEGRGEAFF
D gene: -; J gene: TRBJ2-6; clone size: -; V gene: TRBV27; CDR3 DNA: TGTGCCAGCAGTTCTACAGACGGGGCCAACGTCCTGACTTTC; CDR3 protein: CASSSTDGANVLTF
D gene: -; J gene: TRBJ2-3; clone size: once; V gene: TRBV6-6; CDR3 DNA: TGTGCCAGCAAAATGGACCCCACAGATACGCAGTATTTT; CDR3 protein: CASKMDPTDTQYF